This T cell receptor beta chain was profiled in a study of a mutant IDH1 vaccine in newly diagnosed glioma. Study background: V12 corresponded to week 35 and V13 to week 47.

This CDR3 has 13 residues. Trimming removed 5 bases at V and 6 bases at J, with 13 bases between. Germline CDR1 LNHDA, CDR2 SQIVND (reference sequence). Time point indicated: week 47, end of study. Each vaccine dose was 300 ug of mutant IDH1 20-mer peptide, with topical imiquimod. As to this clone: Its specificity is not known.

Using immunoSEQ multiplex PCR, the repertoire was profiled, and TCRdb retains in-frame clones only, with some absent. In the table there are tens of thousands of clones, around nine tenths of which are singletons. The sample in question was PBMCs, obtained from a glioma patient whose treatment included an IDH1 peptide vaccine. The chain is built from TRBV19 and TRBJ1-1, with D unresolved. The sequence came from a man aged 35 to 55 with glioma. CDR3: CASSPGSRAEAFF. The CDR3 DNA is TGTGCCAGTAGTCCGGGGAGCCGGGCTGAAGCTTTCTTT.